The T cell receptor (beta chain) described here comes from a study of cytomegalovirus exposure and HLA in healthy donors. Overall study context: Genotyping showed 70% to 90% of a few hundred donors falling in the Caucasian-associated ancestry cluster.

In the PCR, 60 Vbeta and 13 Jbeta primers were used. Some clones are missing from TCRdb's copy, which holds only in-frame ones; the method was immunoSEQ multiplex PCR. The sample consists of about 270,000 clones, 72% of them appearing once. Whole-study findings and limits: In a later analysis, specific HLA alleles were associated with 15,000 or so TCR beta sequences at a 0.05 false discovery rate.

As regards this clone: Its antigen is unknown.

The CDR3 length is 16 residues. Unmatched junction bases numbered 5, after V lost 2 bases and J lost 5 bases. Germline V gene lookup returns CDR1 SNHLY and CDR2 FYNNEI. This clonotype was sampled from a female donor in good health and CMV-seronegative. The V and J genes are TRBV2 and TRBJ2-1; 11 nucleotides line up with TRBD2. Sequenced: PBMCs. The CDR3 spells CASSERRLAGNNEQFF. Here the CDR3 DNA reads TGTGCCAGCAGTGAAAGGAGACTAGCGGGAAACAATGAGCAGTTCTTC.